The 25 T cell receptor beta chains below were found in one sample sequenced in a study of cytomegalovirus exposure and HLA in healthy donors. PCR amplification relied on 60 Vbeta primers (plus 13 Jbeta primers). The assay was immunoSEQ multiplex PCR, and TCRdb's table has in-frame clones only and misses some. Of around 150,000 clones in the sample, under 80% were seen once. Sequencing used PBMCs. These receptors were collected from a man in his forties or fifties in good health and CMV-seronegative.

V and J are TRBV11-3 and TRBJ1-4, with 7 bases matching TRBD1. The CDR3 runs to 16 residues. Germline V lookup: CDR1 SGHNT, CDR2 YENEEA. J gave up 8 bases and V 0 bases, and 9 bases lay outside the gene matches. The CDR3 DNA reads TGTGCCAGCAGCTTAGAGGAGGAGGGGGCGAGGGAAAAACTGTTTTTT. Amino acid sequence: CASSLEEEGAREKLFF.

The V and J genes are TRBV10-2 and TRBJ2-2; D remains ambiguous. V dropped 3 bases and J dropped 0 bases, with 8 bases sitting between them. There are 15 residues in the CDR3. CDR1 WSHSY and CDR2 SAAADI come from the germline V gene. The DNA of the CDR3 is TGCGCCAGCAGTGATATACTGACGAACACCGGGGAGCTGTTTTTT. The encoded protein is CASSDILTNTGELFF.

For this clone: A junction boundary mismatches the germline segment, possibly from a read error. J is TRBJ2-5 and V is TRBV7-7; 9 bases fit TRBD1. Germline loops: CDR1 SSHAT, CDR2 FNYEAQ (reference sequence). The CDR3 runs to 15 residues. The CDR3 here is CASNSPDRGKATQYF. The CDR3 bases are TGTGCTAGCAACTCTCCGGACAGGGGAAAGGCGACCCAGTACTTC.

J is TRBJ1-6 and V is TRBV6-1; 7 bases align to TRBD1. Per the germline V gene, CDR1 is MNHNS and CDR2 is SASEGT. The CDR3 spans 15 residues. J lost 9 bases, V lost 6 bases, and 11 bases had no gene match. In DNA form, the CDR3 reads TGTGCCAGCAGAGCCCTCACAGGGGAAGGTTCACCCCTCCACTTT. Translating it yields CASRALTGEGSPLHF.

The chain joins TRBV5-4 to TRBJ2-5; tentative D call: TRBD2 (6 bases). Looked up from germline, CDR1 is SGHNT and CDR2 is YYREEE (reference sequence). The CDR3 runs to 17 residues. The V and J ends lost 4 bases and 2 bases respectively, with 21 bases between them. In DNA form, the CDR3 reads TGTGCCAGCAGCCCCCCCCGACTAGGCGGAGCACAAGAGACCCAGTACTTC. Protein: CASSPPRLGGAQETQYF. Full variable domain (rest looked up from reference TRBV5-4 and TRBJ2-5): ETGVTQSPTHLIKTRGQQVTLRCSSQSGHNTVSWYQQALGQGPQFIFQYYREEENGRGNFPPRFSGLQFPNYSSELNVNALELDDSALYLCASSPPRLGGAQETQYFGPGTRLLVL.

The chain joins TRBV4-1 to TRBJ2-2, with unresolved D. With 3 bases removed from V and 2 bases from J, the gap between germline ends came to 13 bases. This CDR3 is built from 16 residues. CDR1 and CDR2 from the germline V gene are MGHRA and YSYEKL. The CDR3 region is CASSHGPDTNTGELFF. In DNA, the CDR3 is TGCGCCAGCAGCCATGGCCCCGATACAAACACCGGGGAGCTGTTTTTT.

This chain uses TRBV6-5 with TRBJ2-7; possibly TRBD1 for D (6 bases). The CDR3 runs to 14 residues. CDR1 and CDR2 from the germline V gene are MNHEY and SVGAGI. V was cut by 10 bases and J by 3 bases, with 19 bases left in between. The CDR3 sequence: CATRTVKGGYEQYF. DNA for the CDR3: TGTGCCACCCGCACTGTAAAAGGGGGCTACGAGCAGTACTTC.

The J gene is TRBJ2-3, the V gene TRBV5-6; a weak D match, TRBD1 (6 bases). Trimming pared 2 bases from V and 1 base from J, leaving 14 bases between. The CDR3 consists of 16 residues. Germline-derived CDR1 and CDR2 are SGHDT and YYEEEE. CDR3: CASSFWTAARTDTQYF. For the CDR3, the DNA is TGTGCCAGCAGCTTCTGGACAGCCGCCCGCACAGATACGCAGTATTTT. Combining the CDR3 with reference TRBV5-6 and TRBJ2-3 gives the whole variable domain DAGVTQSPTHLIKTRGQQVTLRCSPKSGHDTVSWYQQALGQGPQFIFQYYEEEERQRGNFPDRFSGHQFPNYSSELNVNALLLGDSALYLCASSFWTAARTDTQYFGPGTRLTVL.

The chain couples TRBV27 to TRBJ1-5; 12 bases line up with TRBD1. The germline V gene has CDR1 MNHEY and CDR2 SMNVEV (reference sequence). The J segment lost 5 bases and the V segment lost 1 base, leaving 6 bases of the junction unmatched. The CDR3 spans 17 residues. The CDR3 DNA is TGTGCCAGCAGTTTATGGGGGACAGGGGGCGTCTATCAGCCCCAGCATTTT. It encodes CASSLWGTGGVYQPQHF.

This clone was found once. J is TRBJ1-5 and V is TRBV4-3; D unclear. There are 15 residues in the CDR3. Deletions cut 0 bases from V and 6 bases from J, with 12 bases between. Germline V gene data show CDR1 as LGHNA and CDR2 as YSLEER. The CDR3 here is CASSQDAGAGQPQHF. CDR3 nucleotide sequence: TGCGCCAGCAGCCAAGATGCGGGAGCGGGTCAGCCCCAGCATTTT.

This clone was seen just once. This chain connects TRBV5-1 to TRBJ2-7, with D possibly matching TRBD1 (6 bases). The V gene's germline CDR1 is SGHRS and CDR2 YFSETQ. V was clipped by 0 bases and J by 6 bases, with 13 bases between them. The CDR3 contains 14 residues. The CDR3 DNA sequence: TGCGCCAGCAGCTTGGATACCACAGGGTCCGAGCAGTACTTC. As protein: CASSLDTTGSEQYF.

The chain carries TRBV18 and TRBJ2-2, with a possible D match to TRBD2 (6 bases). Trimming pared 3 bases from V and 3 bases from J, leaving 17 bases between. The CDR3 length is 17 residues. CDR1 and CDR2 (germline): KGHSH, LQKENI. This chain's CDR3 is CASSPTYRGIDTGELFF. The CDR3 DNA reads as TGTGCCAGCTCACCCACCTATCGGGGGATAGACACCGGGGAGCTGTTTTTT.

The chain carries TRBV19 and TRBJ2-7; 10 bases are shared with TRBD1. J lost 3 bases, V lost 6 bases, and 8 bases had no gene match. The length of the CDR3 is 15 residues. CDR1 and CDR2 (germline): LNHDA, SQIVND (reference sequence). CDR3 bases: TGTGCCAGTAGCCCCCGGACAGGGGGTCTCTACGAGCAGTACTTC. Protein sequence: CASSPRTGGLYEQYF.

This chain uses TRBV19 with TRBJ2-5; 10 bases align to TRBD2. J gave up 1 base and V 4 bases, and 9 bases lay outside the gene matches. The CDR3 covers 17 residues. The germline CDR1 and CDR2 sequences are LNHDA and SQIVND (reference sequence). The CDR3 bases are TGTGCCAGTAGTAGGGGGGTACTAGCGGGGACCCAAGAGACCCAGTACTTC. Translation: CASSRGVLAGTQETQYF.

This chain joins TRBV6-1 and TRBJ2-3; 13 bases map to TRBD2. The germline V gene encodes CDR1 MNHNS and CDR2 SASEGT. The V and J ends lost 5 bases and 5 bases, in that order; junction bases with no gene match: 4. The CDR3 is made up of 15 amino acids. CDR3 in amino acids: CASSPLAGGGDTQYF. CDR3 bases: TGTGCCAGCAGTCCACTAGCGGGGGGGGGAGATACGCAGTATTTT.

The chain recombines TRBV5-6 with TRBJ2-1; weak D call: TRBD2 (5 bases). Germline V gene sequence: CDR1 SGHDT, CDR2 YYEEEE. The CDR3 totals 17 residues. Trimming took 4 bases from V and 6 from J, leaving 23 bases between them. The CDR3 nucleotides are TGTGCCAGCAGCCTGTTGGGCTACACAGTCGGAGGCAATGAGCAGTTCTTC. Translation gives CASSLLGYTVGGNEQFF.

The chain combines TRBV5-6 with TRBJ1-1, with D possibly TRBD1 on 5 matching bases. CDR3 length: 16 residues. Germline V CDR1 and CDR2: SGHDT, YYEEEE. Trimming removed 0 bases from V and 6 bases from J, with 18 bases in between. The CDR3 DNA is TGTGCCAGCAGCTTGGGGGGCGCGATAGAGTGGGCTGAAGCTTTCTTT. Translating it yields CASSLGGAIEWAEAFF.

The genes are TRBV30 and TRBJ2-3; D call uncertain. Germline values: CDR1 GTSNPN, CDR2 SVGIG (reference sequence). V shed 3 bases and J shed 5 bases, with 6 bases lying between them. There are 11 residues in the CDR3. CDR3 in DNA: TGTGCCTGGAGCTTTAAAGATACGCAGTATTTT. The encoded protein is CAWSFKDTQYF.

This clone turned up a few times. V and J are TRBV6-1 and TRBJ2-7; D is perhaps TRBD2 (5 bases). This CDR3 region has 15 residues. Trimming took off 0 bases at V and 6 bases at J, with 15 bases between the two ends. The V gene's germline CDR1 is MNHNS and CDR2 SASEGT. DNA for the CDR3: TGTGCCAGCAGTGAAGCGCTAGCTACACCCTCCGAGCAGTACTTC. This codes for CASSEALATPSEQYF.

This clone showed up just a few times. The chain recombines TRBV11-3 with TRBJ2-3; 10 bases map to TRBD1. CDR1 is SGHNT and CDR2 is YENEEA in the germline V gene. CDR3 length: 17 amino acids. Trimming took 1 base from V and 4 from J; bases not matched to a gene: 8. This chain's CDR3 is CASSLGGRTGGADTQYF. CDR3 sequence (DNA): TGTGCCAGCAGCTTAGGCGGCAGGACAGGGGGTGCAGATACGCAGTATTTT.

In this sample, this clone is medium-sized. The J gene is TRBJ1-1, the V gene TRBV20-1, with unresolved D. The CDR3 extends over 11 amino acids. CDR1 and CDR2 (germline): DFQATT, SNEGSKA (reference sequence). Trimming cost V 0 bases and J 4 bases, with 3 bases left between them. CDR3: CSARESTEAFF. DNA for the CDR3: TGCAGTGCTAGAGAGAGCACTGAAGCTTTCTTT.

J is TRBJ1-6 and V is TRBV27; 9 bases match TRBD1. V lost 6 bases to trimming and J lost 13 bases; unmatched junction nucleotides: 7. Germline CDR1 reads MNHEY; CDR2 reads SMNVEV (reference sequence). The length of the CDR3 is 13 residues. The CDR3 DNA follows: TGTGCCAGCAGGAGGACAGGGGTTTTCCCCCTCCACTTT. Protein sequence: CASRRTGVFPLHF.

A remark on this clone: A much larger clone lies a single base off, so this may be a read error. The chain recombines TRBV21-1 with TRBJ2-1; TRBD1 reflects the table's D call only, with no check against the DNA. TRBV21-1 is recorded as a pseudogene. The CDR3 has 13 residues. The CDR3 region is CASKGQGYNEQFF. The CDR3 nucleotides read TGTGCCAGCAAGGGACAGGGCTACAATGAGCAGTTCTTC.

This chain uses TRBV27 with TRBJ2-5; the match to TRBD1 covers 9 bases. CDR3 length equals 15 residues. Germline lookup yields CDR1 MNHEY and CDR2 SMNVEV (reference sequence). V lost 6 bases, J lost 5 bases, and 10 bases stayed unmatched. CDR3 loop: CASSPGQGYVETQYF. CDR3 nucleotides: TGTGCCAGCAGCCCGGGACAGGGCTATGTGGAGACCCAGTACTTC.

This clone was detected a few times. Its ends do not fully match the called genes, so a read error is possible. V gene TRBV6-5 combines with J gene TRBJ1-6; tentative D call: TRBD1 (5 bases). Germline V gene sequence: CDR1 MNHEY, CDR2 SVGAGI. The CDR3 totals 14 residues. The CDR3 loop is CASMAGPYSSPLHF. In DNA, the CDR3 is TGTGCCAGCATGGCGGGACCATATAGTTCACCCCTCCACTTT.